This T cell receptor beta chain was identified during a study of T cell changes during pregnancy in multiple sclerosis (dated by TCRdb to between 2018 and 2020). For context, the study as a whole: In women with multiple sclerosis, the researchers looked at how the T cell repertoire shifted as pregnancy progressed.

The germline V gene specifies WSHSY as CDR1 and SAAADI as CDR2. Inclusive of the bounding cysteine and phenylalanine, the CDR3 is 14 residues long. The entry retains the CDR3 DNA only, 42 bases that are in frame from base 1. Here V drops 8 bases and J drops 2 bases, and the junction holds 8 bases not matched to any gene. Libraries were made using the immunoSEQ multiplex PCR assay. The immuneACCESS repertoire file appears here via TCRdb, limited to in-frame rearrangements. These files lack a portion of the clones; in checked studies, under half of the deficit traces to unresolved V genes, and the cause of the others is not known. The sample table contains about 94,000 clones; only one count was recorded for over 85% of them. The ten largest make up about 0.95% of the sample. This clone was seen a single time. The antigen this receptor binds is unknown. No clone much larger than this one lies a single base away; base qualities are absent.

The source material was peripheral blood, sampled after pregnancy. This TCR derives from a female donor with multiple sclerosis, enrolled in a pregnancy study. The chain uses TRBV10-2 and TRBJ2-7; 8 bases in the junction line up with TRBD1. Here the CDR3 is given as CASQGEDRAYEQYF. The DNA reads TGCGCCAGCCAAGGTGAGGACAGGGCCTACGAGCAGTACTTC.